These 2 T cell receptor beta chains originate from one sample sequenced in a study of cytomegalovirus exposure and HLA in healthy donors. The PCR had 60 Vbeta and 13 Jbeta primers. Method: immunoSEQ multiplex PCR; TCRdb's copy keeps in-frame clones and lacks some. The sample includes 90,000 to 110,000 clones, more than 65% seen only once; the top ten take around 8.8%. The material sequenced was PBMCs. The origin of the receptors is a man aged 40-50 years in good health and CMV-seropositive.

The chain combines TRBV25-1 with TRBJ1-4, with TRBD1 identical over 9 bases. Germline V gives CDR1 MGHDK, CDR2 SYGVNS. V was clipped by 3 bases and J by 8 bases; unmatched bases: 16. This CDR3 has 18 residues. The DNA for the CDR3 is TGTGCCAGCAGTGATTCACAGGGGGCCGGCCCCGGTTGGGAAAAACTGTTTTTT. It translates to CASSDSQGAGPGWEKLFF.

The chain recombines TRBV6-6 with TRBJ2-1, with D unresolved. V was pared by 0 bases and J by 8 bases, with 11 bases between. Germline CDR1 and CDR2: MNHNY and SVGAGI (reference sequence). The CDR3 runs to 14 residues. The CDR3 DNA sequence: TGTGCCAGCAGTTACTCCGGGTCCTTCGATGAGCAGTTCTTC. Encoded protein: CASSYSGSFDEQFF.